Listed below are T cell receptor beta chains from one sample, sequenced in a study of T cells in Graves' hyperthyroidism and ophthalmopathy. TCRdb re-analysed the multiplex PCR reads in MiXCR, keeping a single row per CDR3 protein. The sample yields 700,000 to 850,000 distinct CDR3 sequences, 35% seen once. Input material: blood. These receptors originate from a woman aged 40-49 years with Graves' hyperthyroidism. The CDR3 runs from the conserved cysteine through the conserved F or W. Fields, in order: V gene, J gene, D gene, clone size, CDR3 DNA, CDR3 protein. A D gene is named only where the DNA matches it firmly. Size tells how often a clone was seen (once, few, many) or the class of an expanded clone, and some rows leave it out.

TRBV4-3,TRBJ1-1,TRBD1,few,TGCGCCAGCAGCTCCCACCAGACAGGGGAAGACACTGAAGCTTTCTTT,CASSSHQTGEDTEAFF
TRBV6-5,TRBJ2-7,TRBD2,-,TGTGCCAGCAGTTACTCCCCTGCTAGCGGGAGTTCCTACGAGCAGTACTTC,CASSYSPASGSSYEQYF
TRBV7-9,TRBJ1-2,-,-,TGTGCCAGCAGCTTATTCCGGGGCACCAACTATGGCTACACCTTC,CASSLFRGTNYGYTF
TRBV7-3,TRBJ2-1,TRBD1,-,TGTGCCAGCAGCATTTACCCAGGGGGCTTGAATGAGCAGTTCTTC,CASSIYPGGLNEQFF
TRBV7-9,TRBJ1-4,-,-,TGTGCCAGCAGAGCCTCCGGGGACGAAAAACTGTTTTTT,CASRASGDEKLFF
TRBV7-3,TRBJ1-4,TRBD1,few,TGTGCCAGCAGCTACCAACAGGGGGCAAATGAAAAACTGTTTTTT,CASSYQQGANEKLFF
TRBV4-1,TRBJ1-6,-,few,TGCGCCAGCAGCCAAGGCGTGGGCTCTAATCATTCACCCCTCCACTTT,CASSQGVGSNHSPLHF
TRBV10-3,TRBJ1-1,-,-,TGTGCCAGCAGTGAACTTGGACGGAACACTGAAGCTTTCTTT,CASSELGRNTEAFF
TRBV5-1,TRBJ2-5,TRBD2,-,TGCGCCAGCAGTTTCCTAGCGGGAGAAGGTTCGGGGGAGACCCAGTACTTC,CASSFLAGEGSGETQYF
TRBV12-3/TRBV12-4,TRBJ2-2,TRBD2,few,TGTGCCAGCAGCTCCCCTGGGACTAGCGTAGGGGGGGAGCTGTTTTTT,CASSSPGTSVGGELFF
TRBV7-2,TRBJ1-1,TRBD1,few,TGTGCCAGCAGCGCAAACAGGGGACGCACGGGCACTGAAGCTTTCTTT,CASSANRGRTGTEAFF
TRBV7-3,TRBJ2-7,TRBD1,-,TGCGCCAGCAGCCGACCTCCGGGACAGGGGGTCTACGAGCAGTACTTC,CASSRPPGQGVYEQYF
TRBV6-1,TRBJ1-2,-,-,TGTGCCAGCAGTGATTCTACCCGGTTGAACTATGGCTACACCTTC,CASSDSTRLNYGYTF
TRBV20-1,TRBJ2-7,TRBD1,few,TGCAGTGCTTCCGGGACAGGGGGACACGAGCAGTACTTC,CSASGTGGHEQYF
TRBV6-5,TRBJ1-1,-,many,TGTGCCAGCACCAAATTCACTGAAGCTTTCTTT,CASTKFTEAFF
TRBV28,TRBJ1-6,TRBD1,few,TGTGCCAGCAGTTACAGGGGGGACATTCACTTT,CASSYRGDIHF
TRBV25-1,TRBJ1-2,-,many,TGTGCCAGCACCCACTCCGGGACTTCTCCGGGCTACACCTTC,CASTHSGTSPGYTF
TRBV24-1,TRBJ1-2,-,-,TGTGCCAGCAGTTTCTCGGCAGATGATGGCTACACCTTC,CASSFSADDGYTF
TRBV29-1,TRBJ1-1,TRBD1,many,TGCAGCATAGCAGGGGGCGGGAGTGAAGCTTTCTTT,CSIAGGGSEAFF
TRBV7-9,TRBJ1-1,-,many,TGTGCCAGCAGCTTCTCCAGGTCGGGGTTGGAAGCTTTCTTT,CASSFSRSGLEAFF
TRBV10-3,TRBJ2-2,-,-,TGTGCCAGCCGTGATCTACAGAACACCGGGGAGCTGTTTTTT,CASRDLQNTGELFF
TRBV6-1,TRBJ1-2,TRBD1,-,TGTGCCAGGGGACACGAACAGGGGACCTATGGCTACACCTTC,CARGHEQGTYGYTF
TRBV6-5,TRBJ2-7,TRBD2,-,TGTGCCAGCAGACCTCTGGGCGGGAGTCGTGGCTACGAGCAGTACTTC,CASRPLGGSRGYEQYF
TRBV7-2,TRBJ1-5,-,few,TGCGCCAGCAGCCAAGAACGGGGTAGCAATCAGCCCCAGCATTTT,CASSQERGSNQPQHF
TRBV6-5,TRBJ1-2,-,-,TGTGCCAGCAGACCTAGGACAGTCAATTATGGCTACACCTTC,CASRPRTVNYGYTF
TRBV7-9,TRBJ2-7,-,few,TGTGCCAGCAGCTCACACCGACAGAACTACGAGCAGTACTTC,CASSSHRQNYEQYF
TRBV5-6,TRBJ2-7,-,many,TGTGCCAGCAGCACCAGGGTGGTGCGGTACGAGCAGTACTTC,CASSTRVVRYEQYF
TRBV12-3/TRBV12-4,TRBJ1-2,-,few,TGTGCCAGCTCACCACCTCCGGGCCTTCACACCTTC,CASSPPPGLHTF
TRBV11-1,TRBJ2-7,TRBD1,few,TGTGCCAGCAGCGGAACCGGGACAGGGGAGGGGGCCTACGAGCAGTACTTC,CASSGTGTGEGAYEQYF
TRBV19,TRBJ2-7,-,few,TGTGCCAGTAGTATGGGTTACGAGCAGTACTTC,CASSMGYEQYF
TRBV2,TRBJ1-3,-,many,TGTGCCAGCAGGAGGGAGACCTCTGGAAACACCATATATTTT,CASRRETSGNTIYF
TRBV7-2,TRBJ2-4,TRBD1,few,TGTGCCAGCAGCTTATCACAGGGGAACATTCAGTACTTC,CASSLSQGNIQYF
TRBV19,TRBJ2-4,-,-,TGTGCCAGTAGTTCGACTAGTCAAAACATTCAGTACTTC,CASSSTSQNIQYF
TRBV10-3,TRBJ2-7,-,many,TGTGCCATCAGTGACAGACTTTCCTACGAGCAGTACTTC,CAISDRLSYEQYF
TRBV11-3,TRBJ2-5,-,few,TGTGCCAGCAGCTCCGGTGTGGGGACCCAGTACTTC,CASSSGVGTQYF
TRBV6-5,TRBJ2-7,-,many,TGTGCCAGCAGTTACTCGTGGGGCGCGTCGCGCGAGCAGTACTTC,CASSYSWGASREQYF
TRBV29-1,TRBJ1-1,-,many,TGCAGCGTCGCGGGGTCGGCGATGAACACTGAAGCTTTCTTT,CSVAGSAMNTEAFF
TRBV4-2,TRBJ1-2,-,few,TGTGCCAGCAGCCCTTCAACAGACTATGGCTACACCTTC,CASSPSTDYGYTF
TRBV2,TRBJ2-7,TRBD1,-,TGTGCCACGCGGACAGGAGAGCAGTACTTC,CATRTGEQYF
TRBV7-2,TRBJ1-2,-,many,TGTGCCAGCAGCTTAGCGGGCTCACCCTATGGCTACACCTTC,CASSLAGSPYGYTF
TRBV15,TRBJ2-5,TRBD2,-,TGTGCCACCAGCAGAGATCATACTAGCGGGGGGGCCCCAGAGACCCAGTACTTC,CATSRDHTSGGAPETQYF
TRBV25-1,TRBJ1-1,TRBD1,-,TGTGCCAGCAGTGTGACAGGGGGAGAAACTGAAGCTTTCTTT,CASSVTGGETEAFF
TRBV7-9,TRBJ1-5,TRBD1,many,TGTGCCAGCAGCGAAGGAGGGGGCGGTCAGCCCCAGCATTTT,CASSEGGGGQPQHF
TRBV10-3,TRBJ2-2,-,-,TGTGCCATCAGTGAGTCGAAGGGGCGACTGAACACCGGGGAGCTGTTTTTT,CAISESKGRLNTGELFF
TRBV7-2,TRBJ2-2,TRBD2,few,TGTGCCAGCAGCTTCGGCGGGGGGGCGAACACCGGGGAGCTGTTTTTT,CASSFGGGANTGELFF
TRBV10-3,TRBJ1-2,-,many,TGTGCCATCAGATCACGGGCCCCAGATTCCTATGGCTACACCTTC,CAIRSRAPDSYGYTF
TRBV6-6,TRBJ2-7,-,-,TGTGCCAGCAGTTTAGAAGGGGGGGAGGTCGAGCAGTACTTC,CASSLEGGEVEQYF
TRBV19,TRBJ2-7,TRBD1,-,TGTGCCAGTAGTCCAGGGACAGGAGCCTACGGGCAGTACTTC,CASSPGTGAYGQYF
TRBV15,TRBJ1-5,TRBD1,many,TGTGCCACCAGCGGGGGACAGACCAATCAGCCCCAGCATTTT,CATSGGQTNQPQHF
TRBV7-9,TRBJ1-2,-,-,TGCGCCAGCAGCGCGGCAGGGAGCTATGGCTACACCTTC,CASSAAGSYGYTF
TRBV4-3,TRBJ1-2,TRBD1,many,TGCGCCAGCAGCCAGACAGGGTATGGCTACACCTTC,CASSQTGYGYTF
TRBV7-9,TRBJ1-1,-,many,TGTGCCAGCAGTTCGCGCAGTAACACTGAAGCTTTCTTT,CASSSRSNTEAFF
TRBV6-6,TRBJ2-5,-,once,TGTGCCAGTCAACCGGGAGAGATGGAGACCCAGTACTTC,CASQPGEMETQYF
TRBV7-6,TRBJ2-5,TRBD1,many,TGTGCCAGCACCCGACAGGGCGGGGAGACCCAGTACTTC,CASTRQGGETQYF
TRBV7-2,TRBJ2-5,-,-,TGTGCCAGCAGCTTGTTGGATACAGAGACCCAGTACTTC,CASSLLDTETQYF
TRBV6-1,TRBJ1-1,-,-,TGTGCCAGCGACCGAAAGTACCGGGGGACTGAAGCTTTCTTT,CASDRKYRGTEAFF